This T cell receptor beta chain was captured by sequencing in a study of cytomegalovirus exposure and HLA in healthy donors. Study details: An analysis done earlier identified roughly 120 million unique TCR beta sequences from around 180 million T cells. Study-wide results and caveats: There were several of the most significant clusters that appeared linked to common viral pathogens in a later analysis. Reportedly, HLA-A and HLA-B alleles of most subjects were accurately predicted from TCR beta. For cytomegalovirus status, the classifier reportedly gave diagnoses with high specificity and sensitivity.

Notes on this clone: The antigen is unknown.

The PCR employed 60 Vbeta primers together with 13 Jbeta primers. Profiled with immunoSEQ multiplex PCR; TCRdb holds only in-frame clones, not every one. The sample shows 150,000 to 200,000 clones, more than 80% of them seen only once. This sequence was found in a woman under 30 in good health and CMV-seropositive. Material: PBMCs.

This chain's CDR3 is CASSRPADEQFF. The CDR3 DNA sequence: TGTGCCAGCAGTCGACCGGCGGATGAGCAGTTCTTC. This chain links TRBV7-2 with TRBJ2-1; D remains unclear. The CDR3 has 12 residues. From germline, CDR1 is SGHTA and CDR2 FQGNSA. V lost 6 bases to trimming and J lost 8 bases, with 11 bases between them.